This T cell receptor (beta chain) was sequenced during a study of T-cell memory formation after mild COVID-19. Study-wide context: Across donors, TCR clusters were largely donor specific.

Each CDR3 protein is one row after TCRdb ran MiXCR on the 5' RACE reads. The table lists under 250,000 distinct CDR3 sequences, 10% to 13% of them singletons. Remarks on this clonotype: Its specificity is unknown.

CDR1 and CDR2 from the germline V gene are LGHNA and YSLEER. CDR3 size: 18 residues. Germline trimming cut 6 bases from V and 6 bases from J; bases unmatched to any gene: 14. Findings and limits, study-wide: CD4+ contracting clones were mainly CM and EM; CD8+ ones, EMRA.

The sequencing input was PBMCs or a T cell subset sorted from them (not recorded which). This chain connects TRBV4-3 to TRBJ2-3; 14 nucleotides match TRBD2. The origin of this receptor is a man aged 18 to 30 who had mild COVID-19 (a few samples of this study predate the infection). Cell type and time point are not known. CDR3 bases: TGCGCCAGCAGACAACATCCGGGACTAGCGGGGGTTCCCGATACGCAGTATTTT. It specifies CASRQHPGLAGVPDTQYF.